The clone carrying this T cell receptor (beta chain) counts as medium-sized. This sample is drawn from a study of CD4+ T cells in melanoma. Germline-derived CDR1 and CDR2 are SEHNR and FQNEAQ (reference sequence). The CDR3 extends over 15 amino acids. The V and J ends lost 0 bases and 1 base respectively, with 9 bases between them. Profiled with immunoSEQ multiplex PCR; TCRdb holds only in-frame clones, not every one. The table has more than 8,500 clones, 69% seen once; the top ten hold around a fifth. What was sequenced was peripheral blood. The chain couples TRBV7-9 to TRBJ1-2; TRBD1 is a possible D gene (5 bases). This clonotype originated in a human donor with melanoma. The CDR3 region has the DNA TGTGCCAGCAGCTTAGCCCAGGGAGGTAACTATGGCTACACCTTC. Its protein is CASSLAQGGNYGYTF.